This record covers a single T cell receptor (beta chain). What it recognizes is unknown. This sample was taken from a study of OX40 agonist ivuxolimab in advanced cancers. Study details: Each patient was given ivuxolimab into a vein every 2 weeks, at 0.01 to 10 mg/kg. A partial response was reached by three patients: one with hepatocellular carcinoma and two with cutaneous melanoma.

CDR1 LNHDA and CDR2 SQIVND come from the germline V gene (reference sequence). Trimming cost V 5 bases and J 0 bases; bases outside gene matches: 10. This CDR3 comprises 17 residues. Data came from immunoSEQ multiplex PCR; TCRdb stores just in-frame clones and leaves some out. There are tens of thousands of clones in the sample; approximately 78% occur only once, and 5% to 6% lies in the top ten. Study conclusions and caveats: The average count of expanded clones was higher among CD8+ T cells than among CD4+. In the 0.1 to 3.0 mg/kg range, CD4+ and CD8+ blood T cells had expanded clonally by week 6.

The chain joins TRBV19 to TRBJ1-3, with 7 bases aligning to TRBD1. The sample in question was CD4+ or CD8+ T cells sorted from blood, obtained in a trial of the OX40 agonist ivuxolimab. The receptor's source is an adult with an advanced solid tumor such as melanoma, head and neck, liver or kidney cancer. The CDR3 region is CASSLTGRGGSGNTIYF. The CDR3 DNA reads as TGTGCCAGTAGTCTGACAGGGCGCGGGGGCTCTGGAAACACCATATATTTT.